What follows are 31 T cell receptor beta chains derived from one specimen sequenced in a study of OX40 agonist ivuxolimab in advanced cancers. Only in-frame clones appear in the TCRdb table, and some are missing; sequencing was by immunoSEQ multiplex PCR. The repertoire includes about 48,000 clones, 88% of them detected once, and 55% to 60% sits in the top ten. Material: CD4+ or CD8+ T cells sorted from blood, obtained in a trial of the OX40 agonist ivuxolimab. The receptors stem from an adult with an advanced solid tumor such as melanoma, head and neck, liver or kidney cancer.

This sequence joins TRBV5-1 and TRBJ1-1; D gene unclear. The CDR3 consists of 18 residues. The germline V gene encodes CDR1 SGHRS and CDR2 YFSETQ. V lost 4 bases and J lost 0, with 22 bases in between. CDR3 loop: CASSVTPRTEDLNTEAFF. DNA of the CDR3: TGCGCCAGCAGCGTAACCCCGAGGACGGAGGATTTGAACACTGAAGCTTTCTTT.

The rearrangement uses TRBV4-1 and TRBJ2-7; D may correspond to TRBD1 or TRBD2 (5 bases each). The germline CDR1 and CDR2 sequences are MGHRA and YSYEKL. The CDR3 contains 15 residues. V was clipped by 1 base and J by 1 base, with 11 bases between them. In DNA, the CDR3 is TGCGCCAGCAGCCAAGCTTGGGACGGTTCCTACGAGCAGTACTTC. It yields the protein CASSQAWDGSYEQYF.

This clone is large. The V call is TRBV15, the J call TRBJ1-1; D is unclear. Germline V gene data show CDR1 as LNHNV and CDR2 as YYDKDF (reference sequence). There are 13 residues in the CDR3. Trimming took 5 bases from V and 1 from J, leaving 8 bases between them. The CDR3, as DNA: TGTGCCACCAGCGTACGGGAGAACACTGAAGCTTTCTTT. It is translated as CATSVRENTEAFF.

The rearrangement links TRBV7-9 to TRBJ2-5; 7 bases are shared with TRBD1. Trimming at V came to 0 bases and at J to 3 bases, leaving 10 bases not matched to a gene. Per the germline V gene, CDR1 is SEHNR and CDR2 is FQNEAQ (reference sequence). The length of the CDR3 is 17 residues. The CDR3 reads CASSLARSQGTEETQYF. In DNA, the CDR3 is TGTGCCAGCAGCTTAGCAAGGAGTCAGGGGACAGAAGAGACCCAGTACTTC. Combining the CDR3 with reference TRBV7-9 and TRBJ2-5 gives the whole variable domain DTGVSQNPRHKITKRGQNVTFRCDPISEHNRLYWYRQTLGQGPEFLTYFQNEAQLEKSRLLSDRFSAERPKGSFSTLEIQRTEQGDSAMYLCASSLARSQGTEETQYFGPGTRLLVL.

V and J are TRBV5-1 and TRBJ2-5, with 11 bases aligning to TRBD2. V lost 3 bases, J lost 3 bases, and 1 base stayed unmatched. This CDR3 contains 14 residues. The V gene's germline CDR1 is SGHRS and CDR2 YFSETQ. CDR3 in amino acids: CASSSLAGEETQYF. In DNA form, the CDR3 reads TGCGCCAGCAGCTCACTAGCGGGAGAAGAGACCCAGTACTTC.

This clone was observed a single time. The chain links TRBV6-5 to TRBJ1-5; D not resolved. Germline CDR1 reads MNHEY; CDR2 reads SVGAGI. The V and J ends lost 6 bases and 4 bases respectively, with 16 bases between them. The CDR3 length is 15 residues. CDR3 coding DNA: TGTGCCAGCAGCCCTGGGAGAGCGGGGAATCAGCCCCAGCATTTT. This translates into CASSPGRAGNQPQHF.

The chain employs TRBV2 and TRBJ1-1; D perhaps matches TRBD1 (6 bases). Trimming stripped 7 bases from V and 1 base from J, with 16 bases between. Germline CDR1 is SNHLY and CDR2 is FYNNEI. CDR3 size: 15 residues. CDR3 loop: CASTQSGTSNTEAFF. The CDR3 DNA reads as TGTGCCAGCACCCAAAGCGGGACATCGAACACTGAAGCTTTCTTT.

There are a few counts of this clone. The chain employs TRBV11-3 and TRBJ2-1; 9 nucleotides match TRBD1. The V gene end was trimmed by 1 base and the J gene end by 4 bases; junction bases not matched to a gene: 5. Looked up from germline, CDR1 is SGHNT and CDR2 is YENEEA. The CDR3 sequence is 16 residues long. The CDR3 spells CASSLAGTGTYNEQFF. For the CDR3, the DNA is TGTGCCAGCAGCTTAGCGGGGACAGGGACTTACAATGAGCAGTTCTTC.

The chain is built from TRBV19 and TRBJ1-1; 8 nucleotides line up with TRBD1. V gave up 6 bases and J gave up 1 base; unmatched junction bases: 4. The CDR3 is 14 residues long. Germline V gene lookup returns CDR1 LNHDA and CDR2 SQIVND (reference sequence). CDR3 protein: CASSKQGENTEAFF. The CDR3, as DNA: TGTGCCAGTAGCAAACAGGGGGAGAACACTGAAGCTTTCTTT.

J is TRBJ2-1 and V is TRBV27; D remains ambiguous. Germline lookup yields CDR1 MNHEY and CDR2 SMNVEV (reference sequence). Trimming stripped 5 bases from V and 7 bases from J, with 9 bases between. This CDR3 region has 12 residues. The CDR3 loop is CASSLMGNEQFF. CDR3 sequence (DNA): TGTGCCAGCAGTCTAATGGGGAATGAGCAGTTCTTC.

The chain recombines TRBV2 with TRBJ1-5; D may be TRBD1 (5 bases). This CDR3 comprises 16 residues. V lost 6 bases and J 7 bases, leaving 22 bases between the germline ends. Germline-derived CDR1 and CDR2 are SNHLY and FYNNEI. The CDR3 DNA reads TGTGCCAGCAGCTTCGTGGAACCAGGGAGGGACCAGCCCCAGCATTTT. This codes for CASSFVEPGRDQPQHF.

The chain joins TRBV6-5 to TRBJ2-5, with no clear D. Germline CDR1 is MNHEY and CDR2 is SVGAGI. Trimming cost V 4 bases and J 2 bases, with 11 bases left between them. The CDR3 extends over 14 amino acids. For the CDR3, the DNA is TGTGCCAGCAGTTCAGTCACTACTCAAGAGACCCAGTACTTC. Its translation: CASSSVTTQETQYF.

CDR3 amino acids: CASSLPRSPQETQYF. CDR3 bases: TGTGCCAGCAGTTTACCCCGATCCCCTCAAGAGACCCAGTACTTC. This chain joins TRBV28 and TRBJ2-5; no definite D call. CDR3 length: 15 residues. V was cut by 2 bases and J by 2 bases, with 12 bases left in between. Germline-derived CDR1 and CDR2 are MDHEN and SYDVKM.

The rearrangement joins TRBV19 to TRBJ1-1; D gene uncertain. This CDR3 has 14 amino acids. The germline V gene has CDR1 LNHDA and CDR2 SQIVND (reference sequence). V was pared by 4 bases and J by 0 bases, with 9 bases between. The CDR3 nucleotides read TGTGCCAGTAGTAAGGCTCGATTGAACACTGAAGCTTTCTTT. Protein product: CASSKARLNTEAFF.

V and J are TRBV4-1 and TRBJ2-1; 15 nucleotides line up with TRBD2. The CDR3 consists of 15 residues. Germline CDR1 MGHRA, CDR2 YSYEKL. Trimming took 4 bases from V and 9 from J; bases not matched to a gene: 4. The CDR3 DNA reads TGCGCCAGCAGCCGGGGACTAGCGGGGGGCGGTGAGCAGTTCTTC. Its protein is CASSRGLAGGGEQFF.

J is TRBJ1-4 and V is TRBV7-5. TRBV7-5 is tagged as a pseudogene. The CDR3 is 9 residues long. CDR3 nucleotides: TGTGTCAGAAGCTTGAGACTGTTTTTT. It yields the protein CVRSLRLFF.

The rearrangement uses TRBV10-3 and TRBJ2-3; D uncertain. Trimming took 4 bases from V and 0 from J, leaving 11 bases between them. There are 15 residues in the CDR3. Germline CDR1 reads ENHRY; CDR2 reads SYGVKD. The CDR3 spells CAISGSETSTDTQYF. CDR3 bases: TGTGCCATCAGTGGAAGCGAAACTAGCACAGATACGCAGTATTTT.

In DNA, the CDR3 is TGTGCCAGCAGTGACCCCAGCGGGTATTACGAGCAGTACTTC. Translated, it gives CASSDPSGYYEQYF. The genes are TRBV25-1 and TRBJ2-7; a possible D gene is TRBD2 (6 bases). The CDR3 spans 14 residues. Germline CDR1 MGHDK, CDR2 SYGVNS. Trimming left V 3 bases short and J 4 bases short, with 13 bases between.

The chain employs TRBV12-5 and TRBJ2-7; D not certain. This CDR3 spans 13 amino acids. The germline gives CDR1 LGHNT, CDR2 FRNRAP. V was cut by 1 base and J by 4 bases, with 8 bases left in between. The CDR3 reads CASGLGRMYEQYF. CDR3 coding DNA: TGTGCTAGTGGTTTGGGACGGATGTACGAGCAGTACTTC.

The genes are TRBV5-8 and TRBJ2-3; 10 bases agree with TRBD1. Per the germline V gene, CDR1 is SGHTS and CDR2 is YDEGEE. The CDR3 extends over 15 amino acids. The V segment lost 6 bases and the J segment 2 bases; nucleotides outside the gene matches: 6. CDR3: CASTPGTGATDTQYF. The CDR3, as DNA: TGTGCCAGCACCCCTGGGACAGGGGCCACAGATACGCAGTATTTT.

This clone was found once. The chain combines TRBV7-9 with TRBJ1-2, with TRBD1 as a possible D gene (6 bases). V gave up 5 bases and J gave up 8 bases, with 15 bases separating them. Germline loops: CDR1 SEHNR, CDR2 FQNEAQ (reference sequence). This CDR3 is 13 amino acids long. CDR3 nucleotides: TGTGCCAGCAGCCTAGGGGGGGGAGGCGGCTACACCTTC. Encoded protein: CASSLGGGGGYTF. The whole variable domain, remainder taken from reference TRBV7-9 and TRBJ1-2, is DTGVSQNPRHKITKRGQNVTFRCDPISEHNRLYWYRQTLGQGPEFLTYFQNEAQLEKSRLLSDRFSAERPKGSFSTLEIQRTEQGDSAMYLCASSLGGGGGYTFGSGTRLTVV.

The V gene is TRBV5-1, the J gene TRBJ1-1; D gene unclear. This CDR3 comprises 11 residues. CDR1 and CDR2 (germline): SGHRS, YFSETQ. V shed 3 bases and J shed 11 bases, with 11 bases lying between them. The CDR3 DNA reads TGCGCCAGCAGCTGGGGTTATGAGGCTTTCTTT. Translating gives CASSWGYEAFF.

The CDR3 here is CASSAGQGDTDTQYF. As DNA, the CDR3 is TGTGCCAGCAGTGCGGGACAGGGAGACACAGATACGCAGTATTTT. The V gene is TRBV6-5, the J gene TRBJ2-3, with 9 bases that match TRBD1. This CDR3 has 15 residues. With 5 bases clipped from V and 2 bases from J, the junction kept 5 bases outside the gene matches. Germline CDR1 MNHEY, CDR2 SVGAGI.

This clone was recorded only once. CDR3 sequence reads: CASRPGTSSHEQFF. The CDR3 DNA follows: TGTGCCAGCAGACCCGGGACTAGCTCCCATGAGCAGTTCTTC. V is TRBV6-5 and J is TRBJ2-1, with 9 bases fitting TRBD2. Germline V lookup: CDR1 MNHEY, CDR2 SVGAGI. This CDR3 region has 14 residues. J gave up 8 bases and V 6 bases, and 8 bases lay outside the gene matches.

CDR3 nucleotides: TGCGCCAGCAGTCTCGGGACCCAGAACACCGGGGAGCTGTTTTTT. It specifies CASSLGTQNTGELFF. The gene calls are TRBV4-3 and TRBJ2-2, with D possibly being TRBD1 or TRBD2 (5 bases each). This CDR3 region has 15 residues. Germline lookup yields CDR1 LGHNA and CDR2 YSLEER. V gave up 6 bases and J gave up 1 base, with 12 bases separating them.

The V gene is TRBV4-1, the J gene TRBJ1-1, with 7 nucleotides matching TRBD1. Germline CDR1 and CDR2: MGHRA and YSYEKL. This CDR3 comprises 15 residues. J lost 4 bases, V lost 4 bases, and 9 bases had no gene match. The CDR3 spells CASSPGAGGGTEAFF. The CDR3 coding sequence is TGCGCCAGCAGCCCCGGGGCAGGGGGAGGCACTGAAGCTTTCTTT.

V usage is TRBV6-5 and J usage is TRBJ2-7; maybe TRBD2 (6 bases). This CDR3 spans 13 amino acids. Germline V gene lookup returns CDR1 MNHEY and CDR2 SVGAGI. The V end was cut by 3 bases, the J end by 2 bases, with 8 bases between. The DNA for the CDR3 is TGTGCCAGCAGTTATTCGGGGGCCTACGAGCAGTACTTC. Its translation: CASSYSGAYEQYF.

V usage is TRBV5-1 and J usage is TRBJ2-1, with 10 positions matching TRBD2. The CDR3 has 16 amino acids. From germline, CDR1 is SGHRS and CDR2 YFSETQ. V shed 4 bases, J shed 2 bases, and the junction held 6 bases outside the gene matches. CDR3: CASSILAGEPYNEQFF. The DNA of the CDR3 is TGCGCCAGCAGCATCCTAGCGGGAGAGCCCTACAATGAGCAGTTCTTC.

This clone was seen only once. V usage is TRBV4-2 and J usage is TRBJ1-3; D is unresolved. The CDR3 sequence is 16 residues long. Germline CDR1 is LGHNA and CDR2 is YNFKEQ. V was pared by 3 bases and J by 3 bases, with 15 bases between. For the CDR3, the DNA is TGTGCCAGCAGCCAGGGCACTACCCCGTTTGGAAACACCATATATTTT. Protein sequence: CASSQGTTPFGNTIYF.

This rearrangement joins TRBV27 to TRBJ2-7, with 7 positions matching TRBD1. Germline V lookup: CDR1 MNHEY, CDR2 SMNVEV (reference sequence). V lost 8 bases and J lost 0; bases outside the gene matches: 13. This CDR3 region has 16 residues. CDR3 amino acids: CASRRGFGQASYEQYF. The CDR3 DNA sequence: TGTGCCAGCCGACGGGGATTCGGACAGGCCTCCTACGAGCAGTACTTC.

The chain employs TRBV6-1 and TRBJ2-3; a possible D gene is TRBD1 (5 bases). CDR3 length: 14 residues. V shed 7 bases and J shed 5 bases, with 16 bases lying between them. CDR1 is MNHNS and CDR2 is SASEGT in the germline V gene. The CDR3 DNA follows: TGTGCCAGCATGAATAGTCAGGGTGGAGATACGCAGTATTTT. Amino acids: CASMNSQGGDTQYF.